This passage covers 27 T cell receptor beta chains from one sample sequenced in a study of monozygotic twins with inflammatory bowel disease. TCRdb re-called the 5' RACE reads and gives one entry per CDR3 protein, without DNA. The clone table shows approximately 400,000 distinct CDR3 sequences, with the ten largest holding 2.4%. Sequenced material: blood. Receptors were obtained from a human donor with ulcerative colitis or Crohn's disease, or a healthy co-twin of an affected twin (not recorded which).

The gene calls are TRBV2 and TRBJ1-2; TCRdb returns TRBD1, unconfirmable since there is no DNA. In germline, CDR1 is SNHLY, CDR2 FYNNEI. This CDR3 spans 12 amino acids. CDR3 sequence: CASSAGGSGNTF.

This sequence joins TRBV11-2 and TRBJ2-1. The CDR3 length is 13 residues. Germline assignment: CDR1 SGHAT and CDR2 FQNNGV. This CDR3 reads CASSFGERAEQFF.

The chain is built from TRBV4-3 and TRBJ1-2; without DNA, the TCRdb call of TRBD1 cannot be checked. Germline assignment: CDR1 LGHNA and CDR2 YSLEER. CDR3 size: 15 residues. This CDR3 reads CASSHESGQGYGYTF.

The V and J genes are TRBV5-1 and TRBJ2-5; TCRdb calls TRBD1, which cannot be checked without DNA. Germline CDR1 SGHRS, CDR2 YFSETQ. The CDR3 loop spans 14 amino acids. CDR3 amino acids: CARSLAGGQETQYF.

The chain couples TRBV6-2 or TRBV6-3 to TRBJ1-6; TCRdb lists TRBD1, though no DNA is available to test this call. The CDR3 runs 13 residues. Germline assignment: CDR1 MNHEY and CDR2 SVGEGT. CDR3 region: CASTGQRGSPLHF.

CDR3 loop: CASSPPSRLAGGTKTQYF. The chain carries TRBV11-1 and TRBJ2-5; TCRdb's D call, TRBD2, is unchecked because there is no DNA. The CDR3 consists of 18 residues. CDR1 and CDR2 from the germline V gene are SGHAT and FQDESV (reference sequence).

The CDR3 loop reads CASTDTSGGVSYNEQFF. The chain couples TRBV2 to TRBJ2-1; TCRdb gives TRBD2 as the D gene, but with no DNA this cannot be confirmed. This CDR3 comprises 17 residues. Per the germline V gene, CDR1 is SNHLY and CDR2 is FYNNEI.

V usage is TRBV5-1 and J usage is TRBJ1-1. Per germline, CDR1 SGHRS and CDR2 YFSETQ. The CDR3 contains 15 residues. CDR3: CASSLSEGLNTEAFF.

The chain combines TRBV14 with TRBJ2-4; TCRdb proposes TRBD1, but this gene call is untestable without DNA. Germline CDR1 reads SGHDN; CDR2 reads FVKESK. The CDR3 is made up of 13 amino acids. The CDR3 region is CASSRGTRNMQYF.

The chain has TRBV9 and TRBJ2-2; the D call of TRBD1 rests on TCRdb alone, since no DNA is present to check it. The V gene's germline CDR1 is SGDLS and CDR2 YYNGEE. There are 17 residues in the CDR3. The CDR3 is CACSVDRGNSRTGELFF.

This sequence joins TRBV10-3 and TRBJ2-3. This CDR3 spans 15 amino acids. Germline CDR1 ENHRY, CDR2 SYGVKD. The CDR3 sequence is CAISDLSRSTDTQYF.

This CDR3 is CASRWTAGVRNEQFF. The chain links TRBV5-1 to TRBJ2-1; TCRdb calls TRBD2, which cannot be checked without DNA. Germline V lookup: CDR1 SGHRS, CDR2 YFSETQ. The CDR3 spans 15 residues.

The genes are TRBV2 and TRBJ2-4; TCRdb's D call, TRBD1, is unchecked because there is no DNA. This CDR3 is 14 amino acids long. Germline CDR1 and CDR2: SNHLY and FYNNEI. CDR3 loop: CASRRGAAKNIQYF.

The chain combines TRBV5-1 with TRBJ1-1. The CDR3 has 12 residues. Germline CDR1 and CDR2: SGHRS and YFSETQ. CDR3 protein: CASRYGTAEAFF.

The genes are TRBV20-1 and TRBJ2-6. Germline CDR1 is DFQATT and CDR2 is SNEGSKA (reference sequence). The CDR3 is made up of 14 amino acids. The CDR3 loop reads CSARQATGANVLTF.

The gene calls are TRBV29-1 and TRBJ2-7; TCRdb selects TRBD2, and the lack of DNA leaves this call unchecked. CDR3 length equals 12 residues. CDR1 SQVTM and CDR2 ANQGSEA come from the germline V gene. The CDR3 spells CSVGTSGYEQYF.

V and J are TRBV6-6 and TRBJ2-7; TCRdb gives TRBD1 as the D gene, but with no DNA this cannot be confirmed. Germline loops: CDR1 MNHNY, CDR2 SVGAGI (reference sequence). This CDR3 has 13 residues. The CDR3 sequence: CASSHQDTYEQYF.

This sequence joins TRBV20-1 and TRBJ2-2; TCRdb reports TRBD1, a call that lacks DNA to check it against. The CDR3 runs 16 residues. CDR1 is DFQATT, CDR2 SNEGSKA, per germline (reference sequence). The CDR3 sequence: CSARGGRVGYTGELFF.

J is TRBJ2-2 and V is TRBV11-3; the D gene TCRdb calls, TRBD1, cannot be checked with no DNA. CDR1 and CDR2 (germline): SGHNT, YENEEA. The CDR3 runs 16 residues. The CDR3 loop reads CASSIGQGTNTGELFF.

The rearrangement joins TRBV28 to TRBJ1-2; the TCRdb D gene call, TRBD1, has no DNA to confirm it. The CDR3 has 14 amino acids. Per germline, CDR1 MDHEN and CDR2 SYDVKM. The CDR3 loop is CASSFSDTGYGYTF.

The chain joins TRBV12-3 or TRBV12-4 to TRBJ1-2. CDR3 length: 13 residues. CDR3 sequence reads: CASSIGGSYGYTF.

V is TRBV12-3 or TRBV12-4 and J is TRBJ2-5; TCRdb's assignment of TRBD2 cannot be checked, as there is no DNA. CDR3 length equals 16 residues. The CDR3 region is CASRLGLAGGLKTQYF.

The V and J genes are TRBV11-2 and TRBJ1-1; TCRdb's D call of TRBD1 is untestable without DNA. Germline lookup yields CDR1 SGHAT and CDR2 FQNNGV. The CDR3 covers 15 residues. The CDR3 region is CASSPSGTVNTEAFF.

The V call is TRBV6-2 or TRBV6-3, the J call TRBJ1-4. Germline CDR1 reads MNHEY; CDR2 reads SVGEGT. There are 14 residues in the CDR3. The CDR3 spells CASSYFRTKEKLFF.

The V call is TRBV12-3 or TRBV12-4, the J call TRBJ2-7; TCRdb indicates TRBD1, and absent DNA this call remains unverified. There are 12 residues in the CDR3. The CDR3 protein is CASSPDRHEQYF.

The chain carries TRBV6-6 and TRBJ1-1. The germline V gene encodes CDR1 MNHNY and CDR2 SVGAGI (reference sequence). The CDR3 spans 14 residues. The CDR3 protein is CASSYATGETEAFF.

The gene calls are TRBV10-3 and TRBJ2-3; absent DNA, TCRdb's TRBD2 call cannot be checked. This CDR3 comprises 14 residues. Germline CDR1 reads ENHRY; CDR2 reads SYGVKD. This CDR3 is CAIGLAGSTDTQYF.